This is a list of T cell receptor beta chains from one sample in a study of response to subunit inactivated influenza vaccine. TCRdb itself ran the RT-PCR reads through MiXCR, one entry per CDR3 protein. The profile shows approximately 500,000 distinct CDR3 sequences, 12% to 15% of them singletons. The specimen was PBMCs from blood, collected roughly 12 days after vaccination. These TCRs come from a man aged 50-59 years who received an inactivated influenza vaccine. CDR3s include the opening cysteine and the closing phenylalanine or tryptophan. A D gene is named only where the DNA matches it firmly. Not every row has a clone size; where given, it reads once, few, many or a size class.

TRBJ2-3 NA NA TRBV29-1 TGCAGCGTTGAGTGGAGGCTGGCAGATACGCAGTATTTT CSVEWRLADTQYF
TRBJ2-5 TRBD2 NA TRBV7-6 TGTGCCAGCAGCTTAGGTGCTAGCGGGAGGGAGACCCAGTACTTC CASSLGASGRETQYF
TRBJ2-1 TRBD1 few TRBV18 TGTGCCAGCTCACCACAGGGGGCTAAGGACAATGAGCAGTTCTTC CASSPQGAKDNEQFF
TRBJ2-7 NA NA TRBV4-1 TGCGCCAGCAGCCCCTGGCTACGCTACGAGCAGTACTTC CASSPWLRYEQYF
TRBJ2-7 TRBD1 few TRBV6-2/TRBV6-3 TGTGCCAGCAGTTACACCCGGGACAGGGCCTACGAGCAGTACTTC CASSYTRDRAYEQYF
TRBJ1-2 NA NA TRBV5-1 TGCGCCAGCAGCTTGCGGCAGAGCACTAACTATGGCTACACCTTC CASSLRQSTNYGYTF
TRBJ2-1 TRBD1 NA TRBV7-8 TGTGCCAGCAGCCCCTTCCGGACAGGGGTTAATGAGCAGTTCTTC CASSPFRTGVNEQFF
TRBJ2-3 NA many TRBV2 TGTGCCAGCAGCCAGTCCGGCGATACGCAGTATTTT CASSQSGDTQYF
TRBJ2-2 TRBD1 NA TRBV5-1 TGCGCCAGCAGATGGACAGGAAACACCGGGGAGCTGTTTTTT CASRWTGNTGELFF
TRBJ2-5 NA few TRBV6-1 TGTGCCAGCACAAAAGATTGGGGCTCATGGGAGACCCAGTACTTC CASTKDWGSWETQYF
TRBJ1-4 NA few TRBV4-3 TGCGCCAGCAGCCAAACCGGACAGAGGACTGAAAAACTGTTTTTT CASSQTGQRTEKLFF
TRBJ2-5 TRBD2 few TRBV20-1 TGCAGTGCCCAAAACCCGGGGGGGGGACAAGAGACCCAGTACTTC CSAQNPGGGQETQYF
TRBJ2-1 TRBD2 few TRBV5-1 TGCGCCAGCAGCTTGGGGAGACTAGCGGGAGTGTATGAGCAGTTCTTC CASSLGRLAGVYEQFF
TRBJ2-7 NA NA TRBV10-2 TGCGCCAGCAGTGTAGGGAATAGCTGGTTCTACGAGCAGTACTTC CASSVGNSWFYEQYF
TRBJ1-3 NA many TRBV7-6 TGTGCCAGCAGCCCGACCTCGGGAAACACCATATATTTT CASSPTSGNTIYF
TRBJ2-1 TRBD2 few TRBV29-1 TGCAGCGGAGTGCGGGGGAGCTCCTACAATGAGCAGTTCTTC CSGVRGSSYNEQFF
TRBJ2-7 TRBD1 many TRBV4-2 TGTGCCAGCAGCCAAGATGGGACAGGGAACTACGAGCAGTACTTC CASSQDGTGNYEQYF
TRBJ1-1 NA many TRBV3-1 TGCGCCAGCAGCCAAGATGGATTGAACACTGAAGCTTTCTTT CASSQDGLNTEAFF
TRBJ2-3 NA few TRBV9 TGTGCCAGCAGCGTAGCTTGGGGTACTAGCACAGATACGCAGTATTTT CASSVAWGTSTDTQYF
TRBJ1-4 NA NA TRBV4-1 TGCGCCAGCAGCCAAATATCCGGGACCGATGAAAAACTGTTTTTT CASSQISGTDEKLFF
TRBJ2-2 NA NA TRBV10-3 TGTGCCAGTCAGGTCGGCGGAGCTAACACCTGGGAGCTGTTTTTT CASQVGGANTWELFF
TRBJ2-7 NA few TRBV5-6 TGTGCCAGCAGCTTGGGGACCACACCCTACGTGGAGCAGTACTTC CASSLGTTPYVEQYF
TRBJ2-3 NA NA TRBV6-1 TGTGCCAGCAGTGGGGGAGTCTACACAGATACGCAGTATTTT CASSGGVYTDTQYF
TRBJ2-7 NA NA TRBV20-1 TGCAGTGCTCCTCCCCGGGGGGCGTGGGAGCAGTACTTC CSAPPRGAWEQYF
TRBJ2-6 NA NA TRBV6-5 TGTGCCAGCAGTTCACAGGGAACTGGGGCCAACGTCCTGACTTTC CASSSQGTGANVLTF
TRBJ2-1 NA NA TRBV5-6 TGTGCCAGCAGCTTGAGGTCCTGGGAGAGTGAGCAGTTCTTC CASSLRSWESEQFF
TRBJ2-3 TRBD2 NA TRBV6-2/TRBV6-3 TGTGCCAGCAGTTACCCTAGCGGGGGGGCCAACACAGATACGCAGTATTTT CASSYPSGGANTDTQYF
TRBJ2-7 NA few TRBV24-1 TGTGCCACCAGTGATGGGACACCACCCTACGAGCAGTACTTC CATSDGTPPYEQYF
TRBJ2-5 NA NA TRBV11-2 TGTGCCAGCAGCTTAGATATGGTAACAGGGGAGACCCAGTACTTC CASSLDMVTGETQYF
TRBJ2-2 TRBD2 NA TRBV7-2 TGTGCCAGCAGCTTAGTGGCCGGGGGGGCCGTCACCGGGGAGCTGTTTTTT CASSLVAGGAVTGELFF
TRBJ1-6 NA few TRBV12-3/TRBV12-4 TGTGCCAGCAGTTTCGGGGGATTGGATTCACCCCTCCACTTT CASSFGGLDSPLHF
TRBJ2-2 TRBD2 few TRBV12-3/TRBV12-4 TGTGCCAGCAGTTTCCGCTCCCATATGTGGGGGGGGAATGCGAACACCGGGGAGCTGTTTTTT CASSFRSHMWGGNANTGELFF
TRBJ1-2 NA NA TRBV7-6 TGTGCCAGCAGCCCCGGCCGGGGGAGTTTTTATGGCTACACCTTC CASSPGRGSFYGYTF
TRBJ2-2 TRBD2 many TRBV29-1 TGCAGCGTTGAAGTGCCGGCGGGAGGGCCCGGCGGGGAGCTGTTTTTT CSVEVPAGGPGGELFF
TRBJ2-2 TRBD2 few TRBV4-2 TGTGCCAGCAGCCAAGTCCCCAGCGGGGGGGCTGACACCGGGGAGCTGTTTTTT CASSQVPSGGADTGELFF
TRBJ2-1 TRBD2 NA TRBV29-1 TGCAGCGTTGATTCGGGCATCGCGGGACTAGAGCAGTTCTTC CSVDSGIAGLEQFF
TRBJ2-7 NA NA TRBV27 TGTGCCAGCCGGGGATTCAAGGGGGACGAGCAGTACTTC CASRGFKGDEQYF
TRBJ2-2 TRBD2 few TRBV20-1 TGCAGTGCTCGCGGGGGGGACGGGGAGCTGTTTTTT CSARGGDGELFF
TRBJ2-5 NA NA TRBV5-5 TGTGCCAGCAGCTTGGAGGCCCCCTCGGGAGAGACCCAGTACTTC CASSLEAPSGETQYF
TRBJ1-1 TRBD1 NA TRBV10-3 TGTGCCATCAGTGAGTATCCAGGGGGCAGGACTGAAGCTTTCTTT CAISEYPGGRTEAFF